This is a list of T cell receptor beta chains from one sample in a study of graft-versus-host responses after intestinal transplantation. These TCRs' antigens remain unknown. Generated by immunoSEQ multiplex PCR, the TCRdb table keeps only in-frame clones and is missing some. The repertoire consists of around 100,000 clones, with roughly 84% occurring once and the leading ten covering around 1%. The sequenced sample was unstimulated CD4+ T cells sorted from spleen or lymph node cells, obtained before transplant. The source of these receptors is a human donor who was the organ donor for an intestinal transplant. The CDR3 runs from the conserved cysteine through the conserved F or W. D genes are given only for firm matches. The listing skips clone size in some rows; elsewhere it reads once, few, many or a size class.

>-|TRBJ1-5|-|TRBV6-1|16
TGTGCCAGCAGTGAAACCTACGGGACCCGCAATCAGCCCCAGCATTTT
CASSETYGTRNQPQHF
>-|TRBJ1-4|-|TRBV4-2|17
TGTGCCAGCAGTAGAGAGGGGGGGCTTGGGGCTAATGAAAAACTGTTTTTT
CASSREGGLGANEKLFF
>-|TRBJ2-7|-|TRBV27|15
TGTGCCAGCAGGACTTGGGGGGGCGGGGGTGACGAGCAGTACTTC
CASRTWGGGGDEQYF
>TRBD2|TRBJ2-3|-|TRBV5-4|16
TGTGCCAGCAGCTTGATTGCGGGGGGGCCGGTAGATACGCAGTATTTT
CASSLIAGGPVDTQYF
>-|TRBJ1-1|-|TRBV5-6|13
TGTGCCAGCAGCTTCTATGAGATAACTGAAGCTTTCTTT
CASSFYEITEAFF
>-|TRBJ1-5|-|TRBV7-2|15
TGTGCCAGCAGCGCCCACATAGAGGACTATCAGCCCCAGCATTTT
CASSAHIEDYQPQHF
>-|TRBJ2-2|-|TRBV7-2|14
TGTGCCAGCAGCTTAGGGGGCTACACCGGGGAGCTGTTTTTT
CASSLGGYTGELFF
>-|TRBJ1-1|-|TRBV9|13
TGTGCCAGCAGTTACCCAGGGGACACTGAAGCTTTCTTT
CASSYPGDTEAFF
>-|TRBJ1-1|-|TRBV18|16
TGTGCCAGCTCACCACCGAGGGGACCTATGAACACTGAAGCTTTCTTT
CASSPPRGPMNTEAFF
>TRBD2|TRBJ2-2|-|TRBV5-4|15
TGTGCCAGCAGCGGGAGGGCCGCGAACACCGGGGAGCTGTTTTTT
CASSGRAANTGELFF
>-|TRBJ2-5|-|TRBV27|11
TGTGCCAGCAGCTCGTTTTTACACCAGTACTTC
CASSSFLHQYF
>-|TRBJ1-2|-|TRBV10-1|12
TGCGCCAGCGGACACAGTGAAGGAGGCTACACCTTC
CASGHSEGGYTF
>-|TRBJ1-5|-|TRBV19|17
TGTGCCACTTCCGATATATCAGTTTCCTATAGCAATCAGCCCCAGCATTTT
CATSDISVSYSNQPQHF
>-|TRBJ1-3|-|TRBV5-6|14
TGTGCCAGCTACCCCGGGGGGACTGGAAACACCATATATTTT
CASYPGGTGNTIYF
>-|TRBJ1-1|-|TRBV11-2|12
TGTGCCAGCAGCTTAGGAGGGAAAGAAGCTTTCTTT
CASSLGGKEAFF
>-|TRBJ1-1|-|TRBV11-2|14
TGTGCCAGCAGATTAGAAGCAGGGTACACTGAAGCTTTCTTT
CASRLEAGYTEAFF
>-|TRBJ1-2|-|TRBV6-5|13
TGTGCCAGCAGTTACGAGGGCGACTATGGCTACACCTTC
CASSYEGDYGYTF
>TRBD2|TRBJ2-1|-|TRBV10-3|16
TGTGCCATCAGTGAGCCCGGGACTAGCGGGGGGCGGAAGCAGTTCTTC
CAISEPGTSGGRKQFF
>-|TRBJ1-5|-|TRBV5-1|13
TGCGCCAGCAGCTGGGACACAAATCAGCCCCAGCATTTT
CASSWDTNQPQHF
>-|TRBJ1-5|-|TRBV2|13
TGTGCCAGCAGTGGCCAAAGGGGGCAGCCCCAGCATTTT
CASSGQRGQPQHF
>-|TRBJ2-3|-|TRBV4-1|15
TGCGCCAGCAGCCAAATTCACGGCGGTACAGATACGCAGTATTTT
CASSQIHGGTDTQYF
>TRBD2|TRBJ2-2|-|TRBV7-3|15
TGTGCCAGCAGCTCTAGCGGGGCGAACACCGGGGAGCTGTTTTTT
CASSSSGANTGELFF
>-|TRBJ2-1|-|TRBV9|15
TGTGCCAGCAGCGTAGGGGGGGCCACCTACAATGAGCAGTTCTTC
CASSVGGATYNEQFF
>-|TRBJ2-6|once|TRBV5-1|18
TGCGCCAGCAGCGCCTATGACGGGGGTACCTCTGGGGCCAACGTCCTGACTTTC
CASSAYDGGTSGANVLTF
>TRBD2|TRBJ2-5|-|TRBV9|16
TGTGCCAGCAGCGTAGAACTAGCGGGGGGGCGGGGGACCCAGTACTTC
CASSVELAGGRGTQYF
>-|TRBJ2-7|-|TRBV5-1|14
TGCGCCAGCAGCCGGGATGGACGGAGTTACGAGCAGTACTTC
CASSRDGRSYEQYF
>-|TRBJ1-2|-|TRBV6-1|11
TGTGCCAGCGGACTTAACTATGGCTACACCTTC
CASGLNYGYTF
>-|TRBJ1-5|-|TRBV23-1|16
TGCGCCAGCAGTCGATTTAGAGGGGATAGCAATCAGCCCCAGCATTTT
CASSRFRGDSNQPQHF
>TRBD1|TRBJ1-2|-|TRBV5-1|13
TGCGCCAGCAGCTTTACAGGGGGCGATGGCTACACCTTC
CASSFTGGDGYTF
>TRBD1|TRBJ1-5|-|TRBV10-3|15
TGTGCCATCAGTCCGGGACAGGTTAGCAATCAGCCCCAGCATTTT
CAISPGQVSNQPQHF
>TRBD1|TRBJ1-2|-|TRBV6-6|15
TGTGCCAGCAGTTACGCCGGGACAGAGGGATATGGCTACACCTTC
CASSYAGTEGYGYTF
>TRBD2|TRBJ2-3|-|TRBV27|17
TGTGCCAGCAGTTCTCCCCCCGGGACTAGCGGACGAGATACGCAGTATTTT
CASSSPPGTSGRDTQYF
>TRBD1|TRBJ1-5|once|TRBV19|16
TGTGCCAGTAGTACTCAACAGGGGCGAAGCAATCAGCCCCAGCATTTT
CASSTQQGRSNQPQHF